The 29 T cell receptor beta chains listed next were all sequenced from one sample in a study of blood T cell repertoires in COVID-19. Sequencing was performed with immunoSEQ multiplex PCR; in TCRdb, only in-frame clones are kept and a portion is missing. This sample yields under 300,000 clones, of which 91% are seen a single time; approximately 1.2% belongs to the top ten. Sequencing input: PBMCs or T cells enriched from blood (not recorded which). All receptors derive from a human donor in a cohort exposed to, infected with or recovered from COVID-19 (not recorded which). The donor label of this sample is uncertain.

This chain connects TRBV12-3 or TRBV12-4 to TRBJ1-1; TRBD1 aligns across 8 bases. CDR3 length: 13 residues. Trimming at V came to 5 bases and at J to 5 bases, leaving 4 bases not matched to a gene. CDR3 DNA sequence: TGTGCCAGCAGTCGGACAGGGAGGACTGAAGCTTTCTTT. Its protein is CASSRTGRTEAFF.

The chain links TRBV7-9 to TRBJ2-7, with D tentatively TRBD2 (7 bases). This CDR3 contains 16 residues. From germline, CDR1 is SEHNR and CDR2 FQNEAQ (reference sequence). V shed 4 bases and J shed 5 bases, with 21 bases lying between them. In DNA, the CDR3 is TGTGCCAGCAGCTCCAACCGGGGGGACACTCTAAACGAGCAGTACTTC. Translated: CASSSNRGDTLNEQYF.

V usage is TRBV12-3 or TRBV12-4 and J usage is TRBJ1-3; D uncertain. The CDR3 runs to 13 residues. V was pared by 3 bases and J by 4 bases, with 7 bases between. In DNA form, the CDR3 reads TGTGCCAGCAGTTTTACAGCAGGAAACACCATATATTTT. This gives the protein CASSFTAGNTIYF.

The V gene is TRBV19, the J gene TRBJ1-5; 8 bases are shared with TRBD1. Germline values: CDR1 LNHDA, CDR2 SQIVND (reference sequence). CDR3 length equals 16 residues. With 6 bases clipped from V and 0 bases from J, the junction kept 7 bases outside the gene matches. CDR3 sequence: CASRVQGAYSNQPQHF. CDR3 DNA sequence: TGTGCCAGTAGGGTCCAGGGGGCTTATAGCAATCAGCCCCAGCATTTT.

This clone came up once. The chain employs TRBV19 and TRBJ1-1; the match to TRBD1 covers 9 bases. V shed 5 bases, J shed 0 bases, and the junction held 4 bases outside the gene matches. Germline CDR1 and CDR2: LNHDA and SQIVND (reference sequence). CDR3 length: 15 amino acids. The CDR3 region has the DNA TGTGCCAGTAGTCCCGGACAGGGGCTGAACACTGAAGCTTTCTTT. Its translation is CASSPGQGLNTEAFF.

The chain couples TRBV11-2 to TRBJ2-3, with 7 bases lining up with TRBD2. From germline, CDR1 is SGHAT and CDR2 FQNNGV. The CDR3 runs 15 residues. Trimming cost V 7 bases and J 2 bases; bases outside gene matches: 9. The DNA for the CDR3 is TGTGCCAGCAATGCCGGGACTACCATCACAGATACGCAGTATTTT. It yields the protein CASNAGTTITDTQYF.

This rearrangement joins TRBV5-4 to TRBJ1-1, with D unclear. The CDR3 has 14 amino acids. V lost 1 base and J lost 0, with 7 bases in between. Per the germline V gene, CDR1 is SGHNT and CDR2 is YYREEE (reference sequence). CDR3 protein: CASSLSRLNTEAFF. The DNA of the CDR3 is TGTGCCAGCAGCTTGTCCAGGCTGAACACTGAAGCTTTCTTT.

The chain joins TRBV28 to TRBJ1-1; D may be TRBD1 (6 bases). Trimming stripped 2 bases from V and 5 bases from J, with 15 bases between. In germline, CDR1 is MDHEN, CDR2 SYDVKM. CDR3 length: 15 residues. The CDR3 sequence is CASSLAQGLGTEAFF. The CDR3 DNA follows: TGTGCCAGCAGTTTAGCCCAGGGGCTGGGGACTGAAGCTTTCTTT.

In DNA, the CDR3 is TGTGCCAGCAGCTTAAAGCGGACAGGGTGGTCAGATACGCAGTATTTT. Its protein product is CASSLKRTGWSDTQYF. The chain recombines TRBV7-8 with TRBJ2-3, with 8 bases fitting TRBD1. Germline CDR1 SGHVS, CDR2 FQNEAQ. The length of the CDR3 is 16 residues. The ends lost 2 bases at V and 4 bases at J; junction bases unmatched: 8.

The chain carries TRBV2 and TRBJ1-2, with no clear D. This CDR3 has 11 amino acids. The germline V and J ends were trimmed by 5 bases and 7 bases, with 8 bases remaining between them. Germline CDR1 is SNHLY and CDR2 is FYNNEI. CDR3 sequence reads: CASSSAVGYTF. The CDR3 DNA sequence: TGTGCCAGCAGTAGCGCGGTTGGCTACACCTTC.

About this clone itself: At the DNA level, this CDR3 is encoded by other sequences in the same sample as well. The chain links TRBV6-4 to TRBJ2-3; tentatively, D is TRBD1 (6 bases). Deletions cut 4 bases from V and 3 bases from J, with 8 bases between. This CDR3 spans 13 amino acids. Germline V CDR1 and CDR2: MRHNA, SNTAGT. CDR3 amino acids: CASSVTGTDTQYF. The DNA of the CDR3 is TGTGCCAGCAGTGTAACAGGGACAGATACGCAGTATTTT.

This sequence joins TRBV12-5 and TRBJ1-5; no firm D call. Trimming removed 6 bases from V and 3 bases from J, with 15 bases in between. This CDR3 is 15 amino acids long. Germline lookup yields CDR1 LGHNT and CDR2 FRNRAP. CDR3 sequence reads: CASGSLGGFNQPQHF. The CDR3 region has the DNA TGTGCTAGTGGGTCGTTAGGAGGGTTCAATCAGCCCCAGCATTTT. The variable domain in full, completed from reference TRBV12-5 and TRBJ1-5, reads DARVTQTPRHKVTEMGQEVTMRCQPILGHNTVFWYRQTMMQGLELLAYFRNRAPLDDSGMPKDRFSAEMPDATLATLKIQPSEPRDSAVYFCASGSLGGFNQPQHFGDGTRLSIL.

The chain recombines TRBV10-3 with TRBJ2-7; perhaps TRBD1 as D (6 bases). V lost 4 bases to trimming and J lost 2 bases, with 12 bases between them. CDR3 length: 14 amino acids. CDR1 and CDR2 from the germline V gene are ENHRY and SYGVKD. This CDR3 reads CAISVNRDTYEQYF. The CDR3 bases are TGTGCCATCAGTGTCAACAGGGATACCTACGAGCAGTACTTC.

This clone was seen just once. V gene TRBV13 combines with J gene TRBJ2-1, with TRBD2 identical over 10 bases. V lost 4 bases and J lost 9; bases outside the gene matches: 12. The CDR3 loop spans 16 amino acids. Germline loops: CDR1 PRHDT, CDR2 FYEKMQ (reference sequence). CDR3 bases: TGTGCCAGCAGCTCACAGACTAGCGGGCTCCCCAGTGAGCAGTTCTTC. It specifies CASSSQTSGLPSEQFF.

The chain combines TRBV27 with TRBJ1-2; TRBD1 agrees at 7 bases. The CDR3 covers 15 residues. Germline assignment: CDR1 MNHEY and CDR2 SMNVEV (reference sequence). V lost 5 bases to trimming and J lost 8 bases; unmatched junction nucleotides: 14. CDR3 in amino acids: CASSSTGTALGGYTF. Written as DNA, the CDR3 is TGTGCCAGCAGTAGTACCGGGACAGCTCTTGGAGGCTACACCTTC.

V is TRBV6-1 and J is TRBJ1-2, with unresolved D. The CDR3 spans 15 residues. Between the trimmed V and J ends, which lost 1 base and 3 bases, there was a span of 12 bases. Looked up from germline, CDR1 is MNHNS and CDR2 is SASEGT. The CDR3 here is CASSEGEGGDYGYTF. CDR3 nucleotides: TGTGCCAGCAGTGAAGGGGAGGGCGGCGACTATGGCTACACCTTC.

The chain carries TRBV6-6 and TRBJ1-6; possible D gene TRBD1, 6 bases. The CDR3 loop spans 12 amino acids. V lost 5 bases, J lost 10 bases, and 9 bases lay in between. Germline lookup yields CDR1 MNHNY and CDR2 SVGAGI (reference sequence). The CDR3 reads CASSRDNSPLHF. The CDR3 DNA sequence: TGTGCCAGCAGTCGGGACAACTCACCCCTCCACTTT.

This clone came up a few times. The chain links TRBV2 to TRBJ2-1, with D maybe TRBD1 (6 bases). Germline lookup yields CDR1 SNHLY and CDR2 FYNNEI. V was pared by 4 bases and J by 7 bases, with 17 bases between. The CDR3 is made up of 15 amino acids. This chain's CDR3 is CASSVLGATLNEQFF. For the CDR3, the DNA is TGTGCCAGCAGTGTACTGGGGGCCACCCTTAATGAGCAGTTCTTC. Complete variable domain (other parts from reference TRBV2 and TRBJ2-1): EPEVTQTPSHQVTQMGQEVILRCVPISNHLYFYWYRQILGQKVEFLVSFYNNEISEKSEIFDDQFSVERPDGSNFTLKIRSTKLEDSAMYFCASSVLGATLNEQFFGPGTRLTVL.

The rearrangement joins TRBV6-6 to TRBJ2-1; TRBD1 matches at 9 bases. The CDR3 runs to 16 residues. Germline V gene sequence: CDR1 MNHNY, CDR2 SVGAGI (reference sequence). V lost 4 bases, J lost 7 bases, and 11 bases stayed unmatched. CDR3 region: CASSSGTGIMGNEQFF. DNA for the CDR3: TGTGCCAGCAGTTCGGGGACAGGGATCATGGGGAATGAGCAGTTCTTC.

V usage is TRBV28 and J usage is TRBJ2-3; 12 bases align to TRBD2. With 7 bases clipped from V and 10 bases from J, the junction kept 15 bases outside the gene matches. This CDR3 is built from 16 residues. Germline CDR1 is MDHEN and CDR2 is SYDVKM. The CDR3 sequence: CASTPLAGGPLAAQYF. CDR3 coding DNA: TGTGCCAGCACCCCACTAGCGGGGGGTCCGCTCGCGGCGCAGTATTTT.

The chain joins TRBV5-1 to TRBJ1-4, with TRBD1 as a possible D gene (6 bases). The CDR3 covers 14 residues. The V and J ends lost 2 bases and 7 bases respectively, with 12 bases between them. Germline V lookup: CDR1 SGHRS, CDR2 YFSETQ. This CDR3 reads CASSLGGEGEKLFF. CDR3 coding DNA: TGCGCCAGCAGCTTAGGGGGAGAGGGTGAAAAACTGTTTTTT.

The chain links TRBV30 to TRBJ2-7, with unresolved D. The CDR3 contains 11 residues. The V gene's germline CDR1 is GTSNPN and CDR2 SVGIG (reference sequence). Trimming stripped 0 bases from V and 2 bases from J, with 2 bases between. CDR3 coding DNA: TGTGCCTGGAGTGTTACCTACGAGCAGTACTTC. This codes for CAWSVTYEQYF.

The V and J genes are TRBV12-3 or TRBV12-4 and TRBJ2-5; D unresolved. Trimming removed 8 bases at V and 5 bases at J, with 9 bases between. This CDR3 has 11 amino acids. The CDR3 reads CASSNGETQYF. The DNA for the CDR3 is TGTGCCAGCTCGAACGGGGAGACCCAGTACTTC.

The genes are TRBV24-1 and TRBJ2-3; D unclear. V lost 6 bases and J 0 bases, leaving 9 bases between the germline ends. The CDR3 has 14 amino acids. From germline, CDR1 is KGHDR and CDR2 SFDVKD. The DNA of the CDR3 is TGTGCCACCAGTAAGTACTCTAGCACAGATACGCAGTATTTT. Its protein product is CATSKYSSTDTQYF.

J is TRBJ2-3 and V is TRBV19; unclear D gene. The length of the CDR3 is 14 residues. Deletions cut 0 bases from V and 6 bases from J, with 10 bases between. The germline V gene encodes CDR1 LNHDA and CDR2 SQIVND (reference sequence). The CDR3 loop is CASSIEGGGDTQYF. CDR3 DNA: TGTGCCAGTAGTATAGAAGGCGGTGGGGATACGCAGTATTTT.

The chain is built from TRBV27 and TRBJ2-5; D perhaps matches TRBD1 (5 bases). The CDR3 is 13 amino acids. Germline CDR1 and CDR2: MNHEY and SMNVEV (reference sequence). Trimming removed 2 bases from V and 7 bases from J, with 11 bases in between. Written as DNA, the CDR3 is TGTGCCAGCAGTTTAGGGGCTCGGGCGACCCAGTACTTC. Its translation is CASSLGARATQYF.

The V call is TRBV6-1, the J call TRBJ1-6; the match to TRBD1 covers 7 bases. Trimming took 1 base from V and 6 from J; bases not matched to a gene: 3. Germline loops: CDR1 MNHNS, CDR2 SASEGT. The CDR3 contains 15 residues. The CDR3 loop reads CASSEGAGGNSPLHF. The CDR3 DNA reads TGTGCCAGCAGTGAAGGGGCAGGGGGTAATTCACCCCTCCACTTT.

The V gene is TRBV5-1, the J gene TRBJ1-4, with 7 positions matching TRBD1. The CDR3 runs to 14 residues. Germline V CDR1 and CDR2: SGHRS, YFSETQ. Unmatched junction bases numbered 7, after V lost 7 bases and J lost 4 bases. The CDR3 region has the DNA TGCGCCAGCGCCTCGACAGGGCGTAATGAAAAACTGTTTTTT. Translation gives CASASTGRNEKLFF.

CDR3 sequence reads: CASTLEGLMNTEAFF. DNA for the CDR3: TGTGCCAGCACCTTAGAGGGACTTATGAACACTGAAGCTTTCTTT. The chain joins TRBV6-5 to TRBJ1-1, with a tentative D call TRBD1 (5 bases). This CDR3 contains 15 residues. The germline V and J ends were trimmed by 7 bases and 0 bases, with 15 bases remaining between them. Looked up from germline, CDR1 is MNHEY and CDR2 is SVGAGI.